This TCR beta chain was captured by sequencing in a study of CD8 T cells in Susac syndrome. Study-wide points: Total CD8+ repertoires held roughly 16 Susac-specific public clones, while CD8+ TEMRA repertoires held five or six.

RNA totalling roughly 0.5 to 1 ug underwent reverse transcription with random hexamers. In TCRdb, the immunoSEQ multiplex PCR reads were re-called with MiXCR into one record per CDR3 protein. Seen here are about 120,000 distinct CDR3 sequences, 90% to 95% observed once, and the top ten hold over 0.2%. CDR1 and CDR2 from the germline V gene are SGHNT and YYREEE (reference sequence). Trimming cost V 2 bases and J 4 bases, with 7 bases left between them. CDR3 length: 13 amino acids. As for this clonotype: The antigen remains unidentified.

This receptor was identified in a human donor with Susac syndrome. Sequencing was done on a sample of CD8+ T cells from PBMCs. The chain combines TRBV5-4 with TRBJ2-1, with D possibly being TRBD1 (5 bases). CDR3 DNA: TGTGCCAGCAGCTTACCAGGGTACAATGAGCAGTTCTTC. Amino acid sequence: CASSLPGYNEQFF.